This T cell receptor (beta chain) emerged from a study of radiotherapy plus CTLA-4 blockade in lung cancer. Study information: There were objective responses in around 18% of patients, and around 32% had disease control. General observations from the study: Subsequent to radiotherapy plus ipilimumab, tumor-derived TCR clones underwent expansion in blood.

The study gave focal radiation plus ipilimumab CTLA-4 blockade to patients with chemo-refractory metastatic non-small-cell lung cancer. Turning to this clone: Antigen unknown.

Sequencing was performed with immunoSEQ multiplex PCR; in TCRdb, only in-frame clones are kept and a portion is missing. The sample lists approximately 82,000 clones, about 80% seen once, with more than 14% in the top ten. This TCR was sampled from a human donor with non-small cell lung cancer that progressed on radiotherapy plus ipilimumab. The sample in question was peripheral blood, obtained from a patient treated with radiotherapy plus ipilimumab.

DNA of the CDR3: TGTGCCAGCAGCCTCGGGACAAATAGCAATCAGCCCCAGCATTTT. Protein: CASSLGTNSNQPQHF. The chain is built from TRBV28 and TRBJ1-5; D might be TRBD1 (6 bases). V was trimmed by 6 bases and J by 0 bases, leaving 12 bases between them. This CDR3 contains 15 residues. The V gene's germline CDR1 is MDHEN and CDR2 SYDVKM. The entire variable domain, with the rest obtained from reference TRBV28 and TRBJ1-5, is as follows: DVKVTQSSRYLVKRTGEKVFLECVQDMDHENMFWYRQDPGLGLRLIYFSYDVKMKEKGDIPEGYSVSREKKERFSLILESASTNQTSMYLCASSLGTNSNQPQHFGDGTRLSIL.